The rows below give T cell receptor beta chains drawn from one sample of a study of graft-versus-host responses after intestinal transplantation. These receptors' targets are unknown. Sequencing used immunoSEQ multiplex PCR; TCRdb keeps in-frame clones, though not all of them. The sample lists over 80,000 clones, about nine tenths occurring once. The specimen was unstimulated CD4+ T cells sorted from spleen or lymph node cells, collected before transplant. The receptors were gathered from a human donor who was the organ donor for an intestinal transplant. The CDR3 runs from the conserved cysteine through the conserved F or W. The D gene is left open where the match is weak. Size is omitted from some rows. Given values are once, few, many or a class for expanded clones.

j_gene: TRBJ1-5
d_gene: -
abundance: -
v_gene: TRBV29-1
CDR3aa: CSVEFRENQPQHF
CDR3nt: TGCAGCGTTGAATTTCGGGAAAATCAGCCCCAGCATTTT

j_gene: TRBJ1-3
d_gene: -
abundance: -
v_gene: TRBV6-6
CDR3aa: CASSYSTQLIGNTIYF
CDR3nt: TGTGCCAGCAGTTACTCAACACAGCTTATTGGAAACACCATATATTTT

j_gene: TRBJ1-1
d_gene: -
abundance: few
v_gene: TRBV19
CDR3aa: CASSIEQGWRAFF
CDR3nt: TGTGCCAGTAGTATAGAACAGGGTTGGCGAGCTTTCTTT

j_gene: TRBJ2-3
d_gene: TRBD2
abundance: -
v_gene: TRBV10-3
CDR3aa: CAISEGLAGYTDTQYF
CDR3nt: TGTGCCATCAGTGAGGGACTAGCGGGTTACACAGATACGCAGTATTTT

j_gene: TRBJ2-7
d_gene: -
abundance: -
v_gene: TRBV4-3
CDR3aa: CASSQGGSEIYEQYF
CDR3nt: TGCGCCAGCAGCCAAGGGGGTAGCGAGATCTACGAGCAGTACTTC

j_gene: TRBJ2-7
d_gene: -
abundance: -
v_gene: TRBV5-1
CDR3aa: CASSIETRQKQYF
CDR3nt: TGCGCCAGCAGCATCGAGACACGGCAGAAGCAGTACTTC

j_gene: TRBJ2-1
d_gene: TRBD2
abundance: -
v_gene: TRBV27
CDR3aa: CASSLWALAGGPHEQFF
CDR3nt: TGTGCCAGCAGTTTATGGGCTCTAGCGGGGGGGCCCCATGAGCAGTTCTTC

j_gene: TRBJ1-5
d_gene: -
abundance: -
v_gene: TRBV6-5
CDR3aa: CASSLSYSNQPQHF
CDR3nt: TGTGCCAGCAGTTTGTCCTATAGCAATCAGCCCCAGCATTTT

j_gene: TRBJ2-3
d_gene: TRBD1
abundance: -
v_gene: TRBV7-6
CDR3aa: CASSLDRGPPDTQYF
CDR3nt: TGTGCCAGCAGCTTAGACAGGGGCCCCCCAGATACGCAGTATTTT

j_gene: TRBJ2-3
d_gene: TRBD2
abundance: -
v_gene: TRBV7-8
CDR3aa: CASSLRGLAGGIPSTDTQYF
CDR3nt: TGTGCCAGCAGCTTACGGGGACTAGCGGGGGGGATCCCTAGCACAGATACGCAGTATTTT

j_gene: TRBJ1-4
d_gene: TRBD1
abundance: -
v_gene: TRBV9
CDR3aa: CASSFRDRINEKLFF
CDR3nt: TGTGCCAGCAGCTTCCGGGACAGAATTAATGAAAAACTGTTTTTT

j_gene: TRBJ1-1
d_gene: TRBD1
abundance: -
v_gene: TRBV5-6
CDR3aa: CASSPRWTRGPKNTEAFF
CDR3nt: TGTGCCAGCAGCCCACGTTGGACCAGGGGGCCGAAGAACACTGAAGCTTTCTTT

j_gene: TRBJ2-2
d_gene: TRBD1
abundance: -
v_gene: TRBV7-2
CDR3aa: CASSRTGGTGELFF
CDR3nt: TGTGCCAGCAGCAGGACAGGGGGTACCGGGGAGCTGTTTTTT

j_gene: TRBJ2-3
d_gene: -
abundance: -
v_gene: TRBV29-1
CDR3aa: CSVKWRGITDTQYF
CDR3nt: TGCAGCGTTAAGTGGAGGGGAATCACAGATACGCAGTATTTT

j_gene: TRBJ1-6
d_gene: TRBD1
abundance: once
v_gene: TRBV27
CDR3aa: CASSLGGTGFSPLHF
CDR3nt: TGTGCCAGCAGTTTAGGGGGGACAGGGTTTTCACCCCTCCACTTT

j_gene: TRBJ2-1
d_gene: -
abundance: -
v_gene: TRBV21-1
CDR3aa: CASSKTSGSYNEQFF
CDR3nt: TGTGCCAGCAGCAAAACTAGCGGCTCCTACAATGAGCAGTTCTTC

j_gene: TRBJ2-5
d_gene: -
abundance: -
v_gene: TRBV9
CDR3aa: CASSVLQDAPRETQYF
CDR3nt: TGTGCCAGCAGCGTATTACAAGACGCCCCGAGGGAGACCCAGTACTTC

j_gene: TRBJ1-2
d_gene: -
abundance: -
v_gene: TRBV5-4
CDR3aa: CASRKGGDYGYTF
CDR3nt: TGTGCCAGCAGGAAAGGGGGAGACTATGGCTACACCTTC

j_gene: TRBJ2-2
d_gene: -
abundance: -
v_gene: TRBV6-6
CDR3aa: CASSLHLTGPGELFF
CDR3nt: TGTGCCAGCAGCCTCCACCTAACAGGGCCCGGGGAGCTGTTTTTT

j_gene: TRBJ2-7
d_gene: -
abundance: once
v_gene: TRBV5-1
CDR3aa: CASSFSLSYEQYF
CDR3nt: TGCGCCAGCAGCTTTTCTCTAAGCTACGAGCAGTACTTC

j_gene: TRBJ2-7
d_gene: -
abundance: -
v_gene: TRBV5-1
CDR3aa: CASSLDRPNEQYF
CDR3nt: TGCGCCAGCAGCTTGGACAGGCCTAACGAGCAGTACTTC

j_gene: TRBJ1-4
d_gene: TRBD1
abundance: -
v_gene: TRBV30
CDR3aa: CAWSEGAREKLFF
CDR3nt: TGTGCCTGGAGTGAGGGGGCCCGTGAAAAACTGTTTTTT

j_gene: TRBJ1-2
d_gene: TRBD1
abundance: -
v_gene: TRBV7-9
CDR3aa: CASSLGGQGANYGYTF
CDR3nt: TGTGCCAGCAGCTTAGGAGGGCAGGGGGCGAACTATGGCTACACCTTC

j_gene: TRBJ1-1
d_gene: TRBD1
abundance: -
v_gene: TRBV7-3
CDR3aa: CASARGLNTEAFF
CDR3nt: TGTGCCAGCGCCAGGGGGCTGAACACTGAAGCTTTCTTT

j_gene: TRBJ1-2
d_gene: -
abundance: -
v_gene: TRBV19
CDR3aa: CASIPGTTANYGYTF
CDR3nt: TGTGCCAGTATCCCCGGGACAACGGCGAACTATGGCTACACCTTC

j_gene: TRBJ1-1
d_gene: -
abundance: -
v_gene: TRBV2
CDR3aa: CASNGGAFINTEAFF
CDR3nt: TGTGCCAGCAACGGAGGGGCCTTTATAAACACTGAAGCTTTCTTT

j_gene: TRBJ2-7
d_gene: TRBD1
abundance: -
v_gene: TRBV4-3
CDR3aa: CASSQVGQVVREQYF
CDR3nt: TGCGCCAGCAGCCAAGTCGGACAGGTGGTCCGGGAGCAGTACTTC

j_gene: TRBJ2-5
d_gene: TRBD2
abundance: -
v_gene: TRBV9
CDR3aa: CASSAELRGRETQYF
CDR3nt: TGTGCCAGCAGCGCGGAACTGCGGGGGAGGGAGACCCAGTACTTC

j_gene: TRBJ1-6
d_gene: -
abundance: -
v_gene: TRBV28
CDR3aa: CASSPPSGRGSSPLHF
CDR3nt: TGTGCCAGCAGTCCACCCTCGGGACGGGGGTCCTCACCCCTCCACTTT

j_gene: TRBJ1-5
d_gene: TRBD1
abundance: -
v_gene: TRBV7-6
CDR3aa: CASSLAGTGRGPQHF
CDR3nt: TGTGCCAGCAGCTTAGCTGGGACAGGGCGAGGGCCCCAGCATTTT

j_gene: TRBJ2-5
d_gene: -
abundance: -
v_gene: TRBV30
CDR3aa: CAWRVGVRGETQYF
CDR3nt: TGTGCCTGGAGGGTGGGGGTTCGGGGGGAGACCCAGTACTTC

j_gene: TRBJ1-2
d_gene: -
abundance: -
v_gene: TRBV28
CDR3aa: CASSRGNYGYTF
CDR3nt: TGTGCCAGCAGTAGGGGGAACTATGGCTACACCTTC

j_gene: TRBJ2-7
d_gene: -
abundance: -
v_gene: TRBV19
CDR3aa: CASSIGGLSSYEQYF
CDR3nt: TGTGCCAGTAGTATAGGGGGGCTAAGCTCCTACGAGCAGTACTTC

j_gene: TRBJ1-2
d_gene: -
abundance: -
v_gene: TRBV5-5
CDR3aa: CASSLNQGYTF
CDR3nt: TGTGCCAGCAGCTTAAATCAGGGCTACACCTTC

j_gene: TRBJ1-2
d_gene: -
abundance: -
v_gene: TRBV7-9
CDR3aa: CASSLRGIYGYTF
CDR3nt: TGTGCCAGCAGCTTAAGGGGAATCTATGGCTACACCTTC

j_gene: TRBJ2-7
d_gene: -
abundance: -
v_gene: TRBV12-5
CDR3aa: CASGLDRRVDYEQYF
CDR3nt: TGTGCTAGTGGCCTCGACAGGCGAGTAGACTACGAGCAGTACTTC

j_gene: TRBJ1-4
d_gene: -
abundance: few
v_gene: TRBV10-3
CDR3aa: CAISTDTGEKLFF
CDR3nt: TGTGCCATCAGCACGGACACGGGTGAAAAACTGTTTTTT

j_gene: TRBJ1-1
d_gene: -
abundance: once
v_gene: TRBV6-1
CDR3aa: CASSLEEGTEAFF
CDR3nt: TGTGCCAGCAGTTTAGAGGAGGGCACTGAAGCTTTCTTT

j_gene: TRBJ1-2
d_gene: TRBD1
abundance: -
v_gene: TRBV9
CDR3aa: CASSANTGDIYGYTF
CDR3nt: TGTGCCAGCAGCGCCAATACAGGGGACATCTATGGCTACACCTTC

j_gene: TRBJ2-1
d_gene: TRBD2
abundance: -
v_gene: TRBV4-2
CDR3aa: CASSQDASGTSESNEQFF
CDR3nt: TGTGCCAGCAGCCAAGATGCATCCGGGACTAGCGAGTCCAATGAGCAGTTCTTC

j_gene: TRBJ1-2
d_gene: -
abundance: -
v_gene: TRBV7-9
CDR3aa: CASSQEGEFYGYTF
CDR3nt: TGTGCCAGCAGTCAAGAGGGAGAATTCTATGGCTACACCTTC

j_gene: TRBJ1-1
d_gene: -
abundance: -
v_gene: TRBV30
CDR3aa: CAWSVARITGITEAFF
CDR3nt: TGTGCCTGGAGTGTTGCCCGTATTACGGGAATCACTGAAGCTTTCTTT

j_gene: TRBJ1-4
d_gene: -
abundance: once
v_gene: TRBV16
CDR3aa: CASSPTRNQKLFF
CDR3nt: TGTGCCAGCAGCCCTACGAGGAATCAAAAACTGTTTTTT

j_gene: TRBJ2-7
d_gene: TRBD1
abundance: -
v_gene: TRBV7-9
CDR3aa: CASSRQGAYEQYF
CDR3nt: TGTGCCAGCAGTAGACAGGGGGCCTACGAGCAGTACTTC

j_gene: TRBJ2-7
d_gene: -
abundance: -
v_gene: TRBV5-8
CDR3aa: CASTRGKGEQYF
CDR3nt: TGTGCCAGCACCCGGGGGAAAGGAGAGCAGTACTTC

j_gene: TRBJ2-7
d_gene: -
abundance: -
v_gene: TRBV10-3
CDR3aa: CAISALAYEQYF
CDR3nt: TGTGCCATCAGTGCACTAGCCTACGAGCAGTACTTC

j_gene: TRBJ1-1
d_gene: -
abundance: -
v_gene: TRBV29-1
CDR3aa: CSVAVLENTEAFF
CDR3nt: TGCAGCGTTGCGGTTTTAGAGAACACTGAAGCTTTCTTT

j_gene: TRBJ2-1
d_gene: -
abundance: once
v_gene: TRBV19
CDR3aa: CASSILGHGSYNEQFF
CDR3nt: TGTGCCAGTAGTATTTTGGGGCATGGCTCCTACAATGAGCAGTTCTTC

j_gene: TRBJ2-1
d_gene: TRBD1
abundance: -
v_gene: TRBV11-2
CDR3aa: CASSSKHGQAEQFF
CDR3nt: TGTGCCAGCAGCTCCAAGCACGGACAGGCTGAGCAGTTCTTC